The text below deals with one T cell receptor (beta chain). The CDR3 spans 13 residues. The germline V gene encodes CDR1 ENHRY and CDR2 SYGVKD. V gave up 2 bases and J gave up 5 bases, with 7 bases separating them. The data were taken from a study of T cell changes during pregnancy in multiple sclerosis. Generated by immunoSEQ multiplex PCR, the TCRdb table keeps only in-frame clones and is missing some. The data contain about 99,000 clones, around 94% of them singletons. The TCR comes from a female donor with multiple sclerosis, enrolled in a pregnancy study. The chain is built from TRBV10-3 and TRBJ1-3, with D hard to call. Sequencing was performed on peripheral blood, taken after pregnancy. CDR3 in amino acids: CAISENTRNTIYF. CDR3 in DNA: TGTGCCATCAGTGAGAACACCAGAAACACCATATATTTT.